The 25 T cell receptor beta chains listed next were all sequenced from one sample in a study of T-cell reconstitution after alpha-beta-depleted transplantation in children. Preparation of the TCRbeta library used unique molecular identifiers. TCRdb re-called the PCR reads with MiXCR, one entry per CDR3 protein. The table records about 300,000 distinct CDR3 sequences, 10% of them present only once. Specimen: PBMCs, collected before TCRalphabeta/CD19-depleted stem cell transplant. The receptors stem from a boy under two years old with acute myeloid leukemia, due to receive a stem cell transplant.

This clonotype has ten or more counts. The genes are TRBV5-1 and TRBJ1-1; weak D call: TRBD1 (6 bases). V shed 0 bases and J shed 6 bases, with 9 bases lying between them. This CDR3 spans 13 amino acids. Germline CDR1 reads SGHRS; CDR2 reads YFSETQ. The CDR3 DNA sequence: TGCGCCAGCAGCTTGGTTCGGGGGCCTGAAGCTTTCTTT. Its translation: CASSLVRGPEAFF.

This clonotype has a count of ten or more. For the CDR3, the DNA is TGTGCCATCAGTGAGTCAGAACAGGGGGCGAACACCGGGGAGCTGTTTTTT. It yields the protein CAISESEQGANTGELFF. This chain links TRBV10-3 with TRBJ2-2; TRBD1 agrees at 8 bases. Losses at the gene ends were 0 bases for V and 0 bases for J; bases not matched to a gene: 3. The CDR3 is made up of 17 amino acids. Germline V gives CDR1 ENHRY, CDR2 SYGVKD.

Many counts were recorded for this clonotype. The chain is built from TRBV28 and TRBJ2-7; D is undetermined. Germline CDR1 is MDHEN and CDR2 is SYDVKM. The CDR3 is 12 residues long. V was clipped by 1 base and J by 2 bases, with 3 bases between them. Here the CDR3 DNA reads TGTGCCAGCAGTTTATACGCCTACGAGCAGTACTTC. It specifies CASSLYAYEQYF.

This clonotype was seen a few times. V usage is TRBV12-3 or TRBV12-4 and J usage is TRBJ2-4; TRBD1 matches 9 bases. CDR3 size: 14 residues. Trimming took 5 bases from V and 7 from J; bases not matched to a gene: 6. CDR3 protein: CASSHTGGGNIQYF. The DNA for the CDR3 is TGTGCCAGCAGTCATACAGGGGGCGGGAACATTCAGTACTTC.

The chain is built from TRBV30 and TRBJ2-3; TRBD1 matches at 9 bases. The CDR3 has 12 amino acids. CDR1 is GTSNPN, CDR2 SVGIG, per germline (reference sequence). V lost 4 bases, J lost 6 bases, and 2 bases stayed unmatched. CDR3 sequence reads: CAWKDRGDTQYF. CDR3 DNA: TGTGCCTGGAAAGACAGGGGGGATACGCAGTATTTT.

There are many counts of this clonotype. The rearrangement uses TRBV3-1 and TRBJ2-1; D not certain. The CDR3 extends over 17 amino acids. Germline assignment: CDR1 LGHDT and CDR2 YNNKEL (reference sequence). The V and J ends lost 3 bases and 0 bases respectively, with 15 bases between them. This CDR3 is CASSHPFLGSSYNEQFF. CDR3 sequence (DNA): TGTGCCAGCAGCCACCCTTTTCTGGGAAGCTCCTACAATGAGCAGTTCTTC.

The table lists this clonotype with many counts. The rearrangement joins TRBV27 to TRBJ2-1; 10 nucleotides line up with TRBD2. Germline-derived CDR1 and CDR2 are MNHEY and SMNVEV (reference sequence). With 5 bases clipped from V and 4 bases from J, the junction kept 2 bases outside the gene matches. The CDR3 runs to 14 residues. CDR3 in amino acids: CASSGTSAYNEQFF. The DNA of the CDR3 is TGTGCCAGCAGTGGGACTAGCGCTTACAATGAGCAGTTCTTC.

This clonotype was seen repeatedly, ten times or more. The rearrangement links TRBV2 to TRBJ1-5; the match to TRBD1 covers 7 bases. The V gene's germline CDR1 is SNHLY and CDR2 FYNNEI. The junction had 11 bases not matched to a gene; V was cut back by 6 bases and J by 6 bases. The CDR3 runs to 15 residues. CDR3 amino acids: CASRRQGSNSQPQHF. DNA for the CDR3: TGTGCCAGCAGACGACAGGGAAGTAATAGTCAGCCCCAGCATTTT.

This clonotype was picked up many times. J is TRBJ2-1 and V is TRBV10-3; D may be TRBD2 (6 bases). The germline CDR1 and CDR2 sequences are ENHRY and SYGVKD. The CDR3 has 12 residues. The V and J ends lost 8 bases and 6 bases respectively, with 11 bases between them. The CDR3 DNA is TGTGCCATCGGACTATATCTCAATGAGCAGTTCTTC. The encoded protein is CAIGLYLNEQFF.

This clonotype has a count of ten or more. The chain carries TRBV10-3 and TRBJ2-3, with D perhaps given as TRBD1 or TRBD2 (6 bases each). The V gene lost 11 bases and the J gene lost 6 bases, with 12 bases spanning the gap. CDR3 length: 11 residues. Germline V lookup: CDR1 ENHRY, CDR2 SYGVKD. The CDR3 coding sequence is TGTGCCCCCTGGGGGGCTGATACGCAGTATTTT. Its translation: CAPWGADTQYF.

This clonotype has just a few counts. V gene TRBV7-3 combines with J gene TRBJ2-4, with D perhaps matching TRBD2 (6 bases). Germline loops: CDR1 SGHTA, CDR2 FQGTGA. The CDR3 consists of 15 residues. V shed 5 bases and J shed 6 bases, with 17 bases lying between them. CDR3 residues: CASSPTPGRRNIQYF. The CDR3 DNA reads TGTGCCAGCAGCCCTACACCAGGGAGGCGAAACATTCAGTACTTC.

V is TRBV11-1 and J is TRBJ2-7, with TRBD1 identical over 7 bases. The CDR3 has 14 residues. V was clipped by 6 bases and J by 0 bases; unmatched bases: 5. Germline V lookup: CDR1 SGHAT, CDR2 FQDESV (reference sequence). CDR3 sequence reads: CASRGAGGSYEQYF. CDR3 coding DNA: TGTGCCAGCAGGGGGGCAGGGGGCTCCTACGAGCAGTACTTC.

This sequence joins TRBV11-3 and TRBJ1-2; D might be TRBD1 (6 bases). Trimming shortened V by 7 bases and J by 5 bases, and 23 bases separated the two germline ends. CDR3 length equals 16 residues. Germline V gives CDR1 SGHNT, CDR2 YENEEA. CDR3 DNA: TGTGCCAGCATCGCACAGGCAGAGGGGGGGGATTATGGCTACACCTTC. Protein sequence: CASIAQAEGGDYGYTF.

Many counts were recorded for this clonotype. The rearrangement links TRBV5-1 to TRBJ2-2; 8 nucleotides match TRBD1. This CDR3 is 17 amino acids long. V trimming: 4 bases; J trimming: 5 bases; junction bases outside the gene matches: 13. CDR1 SGHRS and CDR2 YFSETQ come from the germline V gene. The CDR3, as DNA: TGCGCCAGCAGCCCCACCCCGACAGGGGTAAGGACCGGGGAGCTGTTTTTT. Translated, it gives CASSPTPTGVRTGELFF.

The sample holds many counts of this clonotype. The chain employs TRBV29-1 and TRBJ1-4; tentatively, D is TRBD1 (6 bases). V was cut by 7 bases and J by 2 bases, with 14 bases left in between. CDR1 and CDR2 (germline): SQVTM, ANQGSEA. This CDR3 is built from 14 residues. The CDR3 nucleotides read TGCAGCGCCGACAGGTTGGGGACTAATGAAAAACTGTTTTTT. This codes for CSADRLGTNEKLFF.

This clonotype was observed many times. The chain carries TRBV7-2 and TRBJ1-6; D gene ambiguous. Trimming cost V 3 bases and J 9 bases, with 12 bases left between them. CDR3 length: 14 amino acids. Germline CDR1 reads SGHTA; CDR2 reads FQGNSA. CDR3 DNA: TGTGCCAGCAGCTTTTTGGCGCGAAGTTCACCCCTCCACTTT. As protein: CASSFLARSSPLHF.

Ten or more counts support this clonotype. The rearrangement joins TRBV28 to TRBJ2-1; TRBD2 matches at 8 bases. V lost 3 bases and J lost 4; bases outside the gene matches: 5. Germline CDR1 reads MDHEN; CDR2 reads SYDVKM. The CDR3 has 15 residues. The CDR3 protein is CASSFGGTRYNEQFF. The CDR3 DNA reads TGTGCCAGCAGTTTTGGCGGGACTAGATACAATGAGCAGTTCTTC.

This clonotype was picked up many times. The CDR3 sequence is CASSFPLGGGPNEQYF. In DNA, the CDR3 is TGTGCCAGCAGTTTCCCTCTTGGGGGAGGGCCCAACGAGCAGTACTTC. V is TRBV12-3 or TRBV12-4 and J is TRBJ2-7; 7 nucleotides align to TRBD2. The CDR3 runs to 16 residues. With V trimmed by 3 bases and J by 5 bases, 13 bases remained unmatched.

This clonotype was counted at least ten times. The chain couples TRBV12-3 or TRBV12-4 to TRBJ1-2; no clear D gene. V was trimmed by 3 bases and J by 2 bases, leaving 4 bases between them. The CDR3 length is 12 residues. For the CDR3, the DNA is TGTGCCAGCAGTTTCAGGAACTATGGCTACACCTTC. Protein product: CASSFRNYGYTF.

This clonotype has ten or more counts. The chain couples TRBV28 to TRBJ2-1; 7 positions agree with TRBD2. CDR1 is MDHEN and CDR2 is SYDVKM in the germline V gene. V lost 4 bases, J lost 7 bases, and 13 bases stayed unmatched. The CDR3 runs to 16 residues. The CDR3 DNA sequence: TGTGCCAGCAGTTCATCTGAGTGGGAGGGCCAGAATGAGCAGTTCTTC. Encoded protein: CASSSSEWEGQNEQFF.

This clonotype has a count of ten or more. The chain employs TRBV5-1 and TRBJ2-7; D may be TRBD1 (6 bases). Germline CDR1 is SGHRS and CDR2 is YFSETQ. The V and J ends lost 0 bases and 2 bases respectively, with 12 bases between them. This CDR3 spans 15 amino acids. CDR3 sequence (DNA): TGCGCCAGCAGCTTGGGGCAGGGGCAGACCTACGAGCAGTACTTC. This translates into CASSLGQGQTYEQYF.

This clonotype was recorded many times. The V call is TRBV29-1, the J call TRBJ2-5; weak D call: TRBD1 (6 bases). The CDR3 spans 12 residues. The germline CDR1 and CDR2 sequences are SQVTM and ANQGSEA. V was shortened by 7 bases and J by 0 bases, with 9 bases between the two germline ends. The CDR3 protein is CSARTDQETQYF. DNA of the CDR3: TGCAGCGCCCGGACAGACCAAGAGACCCAGTACTTC.

This clonotype was picked up many times. The chain has TRBV18 and TRBJ2-6; TRBD1 is a possible D gene (6 bases). This CDR3 is built from 17 residues. Germline loops: CDR1 KGHSH, CDR2 LQKENI. Trimming removed 1 base from V and 2 bases from J, with 12 bases in between. CDR3 in amino acids: CASSPRSTGTGANVLTF. CDR3 DNA: TGTGCCAGCTCACCACGTTCCACAGGGACTGGGGCCAACGTCCTGACTTTC. The full variable domain, completed using reference TRBV18 and TRBJ2-6, is NAGVMQNPRHLVRRRGQEARLRCSPMKGHSHVYWYRQLPEEGLKFMVYLQKENIIDESGMPKERFSAEFPKEGPSILRIQQVVRGDSAAYFCASSPRSTGTGANVLTFGAGSRLTVL.

The chain employs TRBV24-1 and TRBJ2-1, with TRBD2 matching over 7 bases. In germline, CDR1 is KGHDR, CDR2 SFDVKD. V was pared by 10 bases and J by 0 bases, with 5 bases of the junction left unmatched. This CDR3 has 14 amino acids. The CDR3 here is CATGEGSSYNEQFF. CDR3 DNA sequence: TGTGCCACGGGGGAGGGGAGCTCCTACAATGAGCAGTTCTTC.

The genes are TRBV10-3 and TRBJ2-5; 8 nucleotides match TRBD2. Trimming cost V 6 bases and J 5 bases; bases outside gene matches: 8. The CDR3 contains 14 residues. CDR1 and CDR2 from the germline V gene are ENHRY and SYGVKD. CDR3 in DNA: TGTGCCATCAGCTACGGGGGGGCCGGCGAGACCCAGTACTTC. Translated, it gives CAISYGGAGETQYF.